These T cell receptor beta chains were read from a single sample in a study of T cells in Graves' hyperthyroidism and ophthalmopathy. TCRdb reprocessed the multiplex PCR reads with MiXCR, giving one entry per CDR3 protein. The sample shows some 550,000 distinct CDR3 sequences, roughly 16% of them seen only once. Sequencing was carried out using blood. Every receptor here comes from a woman aged 40-49 years with Graves' ophthalmopathy. Both conserved end residues are trimmed from each CDR3. Size is stated for part of the rows, as once, few or many counts, or as a class when the clone is expanded.

TRBV5-5 - ASTFSFGRGYNEQF
TRBV14 - ASSSGLAAEQY
TRBV30 few AQTRGPGGTQY
TRBV19 few ASRDNRHQPQH
TRBV2 - ACSWLGSYNEQF
TRBV2 - ASSPWDEQF
TRBV28 many ASRGKSGYGYT
TRBV20-1 many SAGDRGSWGDTQY
TRBV6-1 - ASSTPGTGGEKLF
TRBV7-9 - ASSLGDRGGNIQY
TRBV6-5 - ASSYRRDTDTQY
TRBV20-1 many SASGTDYEQY
TRBV7-3 many ASSLFYQGTPGYNEQF
TRBV7-9 few ASSGPASYEQY
TRBV2 - ASSDSGRVGEQY
TRBV12-3/TRBV12-4 many ASSPRTGYPSPLH
TRBV7-3 many ASSLLGAKTDTQY
TRBV18 - ASSPQGSGQF
TRBV6-1 - ASSPRPDRAYTDTQY
TRBV28 many ASSQGRVAGGGADTQY
TRBV12-3/TRBV12-4 - ASSVLAGREQY
TRBV2 - ASSDRQTSGYT
TRBV5-1 many ASSLVRLLTSGTDTQY
TRBV18 many ASSRTSGDVLTGPEQY
TRBV2 many ASSDPRSSVEQY
TRBV10-3 many AISESLTSGSQGETQY
TRBV12-3/TRBV12-4 few ASRLREVNQPQH
TRBV7-2 once ASSPFREYGYT